This T cell receptor beta chain was recorded in a study of T cells after yellow fever vaccination. Turning to this clonotype: Antigen unknown.

V was cut by 1 base and J by 1 base, with 10 bases left in between. From germline, CDR1 is LGHNA and CDR2 YNFKEQ. The CDR3 consists of 16 residues. Findings and caveats of the study: On re-exposure, the response was weaker but peaked faster, at day 5 versus 15. The study noted that FACS-sorted repertoires could contain abundant clonotypes contaminating from the bulk population. After the booster, over 95% of CD4 and more than 75% of CD8 primary-response clones were re-detected.

It was through 5'RACE template switching that TCR cDNA was made, with a universal primer site and UMIs added. TCRdb ran MiXCR on the 5' RACE reads and lists one entry per CDR3 protein. The sample lists about 340,000 distinct CDR3 sequences; 12% were seen once. The chain couples TRBV4-2 to TRBJ2-2, with D unresolved. This specimen was CD4+ T cells sorted from PBMCs, taken 15 days after the yellow fever booster vaccination. The sequence derives from a man aged 18 to 30 who received the YFV17D yellow fever vaccine. The CDR3 DNA reads TGTGCCAGCAGCCAAGGCAGTTTAGAGAACACCGGGGAGCTGTTTTTT. Translated: CASSQGSLENTGELFF.